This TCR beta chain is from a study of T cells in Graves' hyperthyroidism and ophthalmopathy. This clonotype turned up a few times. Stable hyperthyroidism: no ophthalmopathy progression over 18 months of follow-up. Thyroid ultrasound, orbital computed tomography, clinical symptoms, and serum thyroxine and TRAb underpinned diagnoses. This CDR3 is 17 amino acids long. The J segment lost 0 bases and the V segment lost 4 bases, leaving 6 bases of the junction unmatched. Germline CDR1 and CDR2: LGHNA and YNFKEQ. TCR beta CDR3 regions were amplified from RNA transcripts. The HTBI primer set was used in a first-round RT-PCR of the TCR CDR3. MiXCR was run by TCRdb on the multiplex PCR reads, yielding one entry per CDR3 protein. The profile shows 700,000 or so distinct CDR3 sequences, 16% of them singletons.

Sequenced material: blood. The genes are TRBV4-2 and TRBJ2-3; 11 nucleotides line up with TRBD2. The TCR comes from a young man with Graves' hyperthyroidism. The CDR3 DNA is TGTGCCAGCAGCCGGACGGGGACTAGCGGTAGCACAGATACGCAGTATTTT. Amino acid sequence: CASSRTGTSGSTDTQYF.